This T cell receptor (beta chain) was captured in a study of blood T cell repertoires in COVID-19. The overall study: Both acute and convalescent COVID-19 samples were obtained from the United States, Italy and Spain. The cDNA or gDNA used as material had been derived from T cells, B-cell-depleted T cells, or PBMCs.

Source study methods: Nucleated cell number was recorded as an estimate derived from reference gene primer amplification. Sequencing used immunoSEQ multiplex PCR; TCRdb keeps in-frame clones, though not all of them. That table furnishes V, J and clone size, whereas the DNA furnished D and trimming. Of 20,000 to 30,000 clones listed, just over 90% are singletons. This CDR3 contains 19 residues. Trimming at V came to 4 bases and at J to 0 bases, leaving 13 bases not matched to a gene. Germline values: CDR1 SGHRS, CDR2 YFSETQ. This chain joins TRBV5-1 and TRBJ2-2, with TRBD2 identical over 9 bases. The TCR comes from a human donor in a cohort sampled during active COVID-19. The sample comprised peripheral blood. In nucleotides, the CDR3 is TGCGCCAGCAGCCTGATAGCGGGGGCCCAGTTCGCGAACACCGGGGAGCTGTTTTTT. Its translation is CASSLIAGAQFANTGELFF.